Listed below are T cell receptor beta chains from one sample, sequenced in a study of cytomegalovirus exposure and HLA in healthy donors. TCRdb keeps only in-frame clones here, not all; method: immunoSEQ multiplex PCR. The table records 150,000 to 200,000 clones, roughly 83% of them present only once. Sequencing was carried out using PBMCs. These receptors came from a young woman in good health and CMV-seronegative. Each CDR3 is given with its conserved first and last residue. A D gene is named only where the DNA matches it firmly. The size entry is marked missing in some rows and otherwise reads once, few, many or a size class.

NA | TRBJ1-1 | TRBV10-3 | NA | CAISEFPVNTEAFF | TGTGCCATCAGTGAGTTCCCAGTGAACACTGAAGCTTTCTTT
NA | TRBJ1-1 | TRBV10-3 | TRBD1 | CAISRQGKYVNTEAFF | TGTGCCATCAGCAGACAGGGGAAATACGTGAACACTGAAGCTTTCTTT
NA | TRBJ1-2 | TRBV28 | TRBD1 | CASSSGQRTYGYTF | TGTGCCAGCAGTTCGGGACAGAGGACCTATGGCTACACCTTC
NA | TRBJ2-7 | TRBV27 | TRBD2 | CASSFGGLAGGTNYEQYF | TGTGCCAGCAGTTTTGGAGGACTAGCGGGAGGGACAAACTACGAGCAGTACTTC
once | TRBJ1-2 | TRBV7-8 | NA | CASSLAADGYTF | TGTGCCAGCAGCTTAGCGGCCGATGGCTACACCTTC
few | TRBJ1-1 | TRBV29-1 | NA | CSVVLGFEAFF | TGCAGCGTTGTTCTGGGCTTTGAAGCTTTCTTT
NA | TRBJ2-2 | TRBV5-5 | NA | CASSLGVGTNTGELFF | TGTGCCAGCAGCTTGGGCGTGGGGACAAACACCGGGGAGCTGTTTTTT
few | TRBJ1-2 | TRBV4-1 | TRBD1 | CASNIAGTANPYGYTF | TGCGCCAGCAACATAGCCGGGACAGCAAACCCATATGGCTACACCTTC
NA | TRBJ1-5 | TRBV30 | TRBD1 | CAFWDSHSNQPQHF | TGTGCCTTCTGGGACAGCCATAGCAATCAGCCCCAGCATTTT
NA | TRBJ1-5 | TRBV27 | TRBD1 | CASSLTGGQPQHF | TGTGCCAGCAGTTTGACAGGGGGGCAGCCCCAGCATTTT
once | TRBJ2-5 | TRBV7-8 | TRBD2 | CASSKRTSNGQETQYF | TGTGCCAGCAGCAAAAGGACTAGCAATGGACAAGAGACCCAGTACTTC
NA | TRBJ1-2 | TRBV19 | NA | CASSIGEVGYTF | TGTGCCAGTAGTATAGGGGAGGTTGGCTACACCTTC
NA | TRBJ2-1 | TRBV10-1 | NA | CASSDLYSASVNEQFF | TGCGCCAGCAGTGACCTGTATAGTGCCTCGGTCAATGAGCAGTTCTTC
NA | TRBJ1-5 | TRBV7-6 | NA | CASSLAQNQPQHF | TGTGCCAGCAGCTTAGCGCAGAATCAGCCCCAGCATTTT
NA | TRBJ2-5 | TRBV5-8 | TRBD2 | CASSLRLAGGETQYF | TGTGCCAGCAGCTTGAGGCTAGCGGGGGGAGAGACCCAGTACTTC
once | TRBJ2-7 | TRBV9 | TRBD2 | CASSTLAAGDEQYF | TGTGCCAGCAGCACACTAGCGGCGGGGGACGAGCAGTACTTC
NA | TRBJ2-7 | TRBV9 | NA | CASSPEELIYEQYF | TGTGCCAGCAGCCCCGAGGAACTAATCTACGAGCAGTACTTC
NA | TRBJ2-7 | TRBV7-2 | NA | CASSYTASYEQYF | TGTGCCAGCAGCTATACAGCCTCCTACGAGCAGTACTTC
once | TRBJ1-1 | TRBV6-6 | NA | CASSYQADTEAFF | TGTGCCAGCAGTTATCAGGCAGATACTGAAGCTTTCTTT
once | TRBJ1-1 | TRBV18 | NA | CASSPGATNTEAFF | TGTGCCAGCTCACCAGGGGCCACGAACACTGAAGCTTTCTTT
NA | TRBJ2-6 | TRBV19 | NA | CASSSPGAGANVLTF | TGTGCCAGTAGTAGCCCGGGGGCTGGGGCCAACGTCCTGACTTTC
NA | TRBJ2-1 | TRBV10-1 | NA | CASSDGVKGDREQFF | TGCGCCAGCAGTGACGGAGTTAAGGGGGATAGGGAGCAGTTCTTC
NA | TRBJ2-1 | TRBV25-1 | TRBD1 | CASSETGAINEQFF | TGTGCCAGCAGTGAGACAGGGGCCATCAATGAGCAGTTCTTC
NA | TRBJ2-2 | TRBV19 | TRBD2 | CASSIDLAGALLRNTGELFF | TGTGCCAGTAGTATAGATCTAGCGGGGGCCTTACTTAGGAACACCGGGGAGCTGTTTTTT
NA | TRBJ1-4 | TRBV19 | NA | CASSISHEEKLFF | TGTGCCAGTAGTATATCTCACGAGGAAAAACTGTTTTTT
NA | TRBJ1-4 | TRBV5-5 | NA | CASSFRGDSEKLFF | TGTGCCAGCAGCTTCCGGGGGGATAGTGAAAAACTGTTTTTT
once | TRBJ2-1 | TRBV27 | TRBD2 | CASSPRLAGGTSSYNEQFF | TGTGCCAGCAGCCCCAGACTAGCGGGGGGCACTAGCTCCTACAATGAGCAGTTCTTC
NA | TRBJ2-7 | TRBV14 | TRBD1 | CASSQGSGTGSQSRWSLLNEQYF | TGTGCCAGCAGCCAAGGCTCCGGGACAGGATCTCAATCCCGTTGGTCCCTCCTGAACGAGCAGTACTTC
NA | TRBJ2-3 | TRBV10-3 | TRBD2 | CAISDFPLAASTDTQYF | TGTGCCATCAGTGATTTTCCCCTAGCGGCTAGCACAGATACGCAGTATTTT
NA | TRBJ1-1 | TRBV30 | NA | CAWNVRDDTEAFF | TGTGCCTGGAACGTCCGAGATGACACTGAAGCTTTCTTT
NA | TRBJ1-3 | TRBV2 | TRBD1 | CASRRTGSDSRSGNTIYF | TGTGCCAGCAGACGGACAGGCTCCGACTCACGCTCTGGAAACACCATATATTTT
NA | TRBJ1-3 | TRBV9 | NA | CASSATGLSGNTIYF | TGTGCCAGCAGCGCCACAGGGCTCTCTGGAAACACCATATATTTT
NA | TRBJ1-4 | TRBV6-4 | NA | CASSDSNGGGTLFF | TGTGCCAGCAGTGACTCGAACGGTGGGGGGACGCTGTTTTTT
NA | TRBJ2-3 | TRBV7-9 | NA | CASSPPRLAVITDTQYF | TGTGCCAGCAGCCCACCCCGTTTGGCGGTCATCACAGATACGCAGTATTTT
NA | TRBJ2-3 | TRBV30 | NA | CAWSVLFFVSQYF | TGTGCCTGGAGTGTACTGTTCTTTGTTTCGCAGTATTTT
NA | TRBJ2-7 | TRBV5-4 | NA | CASSGRPELSSYEQYF | TGTGCCAGCAGCGGAAGGCCCGAACTATCCTCCTACGAGCAGTACTTC
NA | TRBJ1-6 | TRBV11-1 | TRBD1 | CASSPQGADSPLHF | TGTGCCAGCAGCCCCCAGGGGGCAGATTCACCCCTCCACTTT
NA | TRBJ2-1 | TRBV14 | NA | CASSQVVGTVLNEQFF | TGTGCCAGCAGCCAAGTGGTCGGGACTGTACTTAATGAGCAGTTCTTC
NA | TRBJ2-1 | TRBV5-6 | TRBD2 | CASSLGLVSSYNEQFF | TGTGCCAGCAGCTTAGGACTAGTCTCCTCCTACAATGAGCAGTTCTTC
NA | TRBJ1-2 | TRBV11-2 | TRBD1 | CASSEWTGTGYTF | TGTGCCAGCAGCGAGTGGACAGGGACTGGCTACACCTTC
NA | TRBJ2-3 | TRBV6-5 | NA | CASSPDTDTQYF | TGTGCCAGCAGCCCAGACACTGATACGCAGTATTTT
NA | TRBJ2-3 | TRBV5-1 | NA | CASSLAPHDGFTDTQYF | TGCGCCAGCAGCTTGGCCCCTCATGACGGGTTCACAGATACGCAGTATTTT
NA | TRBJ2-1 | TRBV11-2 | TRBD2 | CASSTRASGRAWSYNEQFF | TGTGCCAGCAGCACCAGGGCTAGCGGGAGGGCCTGGTCCTACAATGAGCAGTTCTTC
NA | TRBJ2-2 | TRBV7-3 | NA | CASSTLGHTGELFF | TGTGCCAGCAGCACTCTAGGTCACACCGGGGAGCTGTTTTTT
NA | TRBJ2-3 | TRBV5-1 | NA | CASSLGQGSTDTQYF | TGCGCCAGCAGCTTGGGGCAGGGCAGCACAGATACGCAGTATTTT
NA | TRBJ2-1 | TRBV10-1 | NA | CASSDVRTGNEQFF | TGCGCCAGCAGTGACGTCAGAACGGGCAATGAGCAGTTCTTC
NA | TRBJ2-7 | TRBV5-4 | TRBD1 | CASSSSPQGATSSHEQYF | TGTGCCAGCAGCTCCTCTCCCCAGGGGGCTACATCCTCCCACGAGCAGTACTTC
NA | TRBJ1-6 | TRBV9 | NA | CASGVGGSYNSPLHF | TGTGCCAGCGGGGTGGGGGGATCCTATAATTCACCCCTCCACTTT
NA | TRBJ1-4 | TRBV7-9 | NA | CRTGHNEKLFF | TGCAGAACAGGACATAATGAAAAACTGTTTTTT
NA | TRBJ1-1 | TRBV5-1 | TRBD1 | CASSPIEGAVTEAFF | TGCGCCAGCAGCCCTATTGAGGGGGCGGTTACTGAAGCTTTCTTT
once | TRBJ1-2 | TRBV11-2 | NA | CASSLGGPGGYGYTF | TGTGCCAGCAGCTTAGGCGGGCCCGGGGGGTATGGCTACACCTTC
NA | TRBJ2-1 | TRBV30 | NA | CAWSVGFGGPYNEQFF | TGTGCCTGGAGTGTAGGCTTCGGGGGGCCCTACAATGAGCAGTTCTTC
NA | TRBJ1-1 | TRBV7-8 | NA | CASSSGTGFVVDTEAFF | TGTGCCAGCAGCTCCGGAACAGGGTTTGTAGTCGACACTGAAGCTTTCTTT
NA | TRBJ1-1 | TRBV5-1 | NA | CASSSAGSGTEAFF | TGCGCCAGCAGCTCGGCGGGGAGCGGCACTGAAGCTTTCTTT
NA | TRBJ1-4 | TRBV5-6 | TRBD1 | CASSWRTGNNEKLFF | TGTGCCAGCAGCTGGCGGACAGGCAATAATGAAAAACTGTTTTTT